What follows are 32 T cell receptor beta chains derived from one specimen sequenced in a study of cytomegalovirus exposure and HLA in healthy donors. Researchers ran the PCR with 60 Vbeta and 13 Jbeta primers. This table comes from immunoSEQ multiplex PCR, and its TCRdb copy is limited to in-frame clones, with some not included. The data contain about 60,000 clones, 80% to 90% of them singletons. Sequencing input: PBMCs. The receptors were gathered from a man aged 18 to 29 in good health and CMV-seronegative.

CDR3 protein: CASSQGRGGRLNEQFF. The CDR3 DNA sequence: TGTGCCAGCAGTCAGGGACGGGGGGGCCGTTTGAATGAGCAGTTCTTC. This rearrangement joins TRBV28 to TRBJ2-1; 8 bases fit TRBD2. Germline CDR1 and CDR2: MDHEN and SYDVKM. V lost 5 bases and J lost 7; bases outside the gene matches: 13. The CDR3 consists of 16 residues.

A remark on this clone: In the same sample, other DNA sequences code for this CDR3. The J gene is TRBJ1-6, the V gene TRBV7-6, with a tentative D call TRBD1 (6 bases). Trimming cost V 0 bases and J 10 bases, with 13 bases left between them. The CDR3 contains 15 residues. CDR1 and CDR2 from the germline V gene are SGHVS and FNYEAQ. This CDR3 is CASSLAPGGESPLHF. CDR3 DNA sequence: TGTGCCAGCAGCTTAGCGCCGGGGGGCGAATCACCCCTCCACTTT.

The V gene is TRBV4-2, the J gene TRBJ2-1, with 7 bases lining up with TRBD2. This CDR3 contains 16 residues. Germline trimming cut 0 bases from V and 4 bases from J; bases unmatched to any gene: 6. The germline V gene encodes CDR1 LGHNA and CDR2 YNFKEQ. CDR3 bases: TGTGCCAGCAGCCAAGATTTGGGACTACAATACAATGAGCAGTTCTTC. The encoded protein is CASSQDLGLQYNEQFF.

The chain employs TRBV6-1 and TRBJ2-3; possible D gene TRBD1, 5 bases. The V gene's germline CDR1 is MNHNS and CDR2 SASEGT. The CDR3 consists of 16 residues. Trimming took 1 base from V and 2 from J, leaving 13 bases between them. For the CDR3, the DNA is TGTGCCAGCAGTGAAGTAGTAGACAGCCCCACAGATACGCAGTATTTT. Translated, it gives CASSEVVDSPTDTQYF.

The CDR3: CASRGQRYEQYF. The CDR3 DNA is TGTGCCAGCAGGGGACAGAGGTACGAGCAGTACTTC. The chain links TRBV25-1 to TRBJ2-7, with TRBD1 matching over 7 bases. CDR3 length: 12 amino acids. J gave up 4 bases and V 6 bases, and 3 bases lay outside the gene matches. Per germline, CDR1 MGHDK and CDR2 SYGVNS.

The chain combines TRBV5-4 with TRBJ2-7; D is unclear. This CDR3 has 12 amino acids. Germline-derived CDR1 and CDR2 are SGHNT and YYREEE (reference sequence). The germline V and J ends were trimmed by 3 bases and 0 bases, with 4 bases remaining between them. The CDR3 DNA is TGTGCCAGCAGCTACAGCTCCTACGAGCAGTACTTC. It specifies CASSYSSYEQYF.

The gene calls are TRBV6-5 and TRBJ1-5; D might be TRBD1 (6 bases). Between the trimmed V and J ends, which lost 6 bases and 6 bases, there was a span of 15 bases. CDR3 length equals 14 residues. CDR1 MNHEY and CDR2 SVGAGI come from the germline V gene. CDR3 sequence (DNA): TGTGCCAGCAGGCCTTCAACAGGGTTTCAGCCCCAGCATTTT. It specifies CASRPSTGFQPQHF.

This rearrangement joins TRBV7-9 to TRBJ1-4; TRBD1 matches at 7 bases. The V gene's germline CDR1 is SEHNR and CDR2 FQNEAQ (reference sequence). This CDR3 has 14 residues. V shed 1 base, J shed 11 bases, and the junction held 7 bases outside the gene matches. This chain's CDR3 is CASSLGQGEDKLFF. Written as DNA, the CDR3 is TGTGCCAGCAGCTTAGGACAGGGAGAGGATAAACTGTTTTTT.

The chain links TRBV4-1 to TRBJ1-1, with 11 bases that match TRBD1. V was pared by 3 bases and J by 6 bases, with 6 bases of the junction left unmatched. The CDR3 is 15 amino acids. The germline gives CDR1 MGHRA, CDR2 YSYEKL. CDR3 sequence (DNA): TGCGCCAGCAGCCAGGGAGGACAGGGGGCTTCTGAAGCTTTCTTT. It translates to CASSQGGQGASEAFF.

The chain couples TRBV11-2 to TRBJ2-5; a weak D match, TRBD2 (6 bases). The length of the CDR3 is 14 residues. Germline-derived CDR1 and CDR2 are SGHAT and FQNNGV. Trimming pared 5 bases from V and 2 bases from J, leaving 12 bases between. This CDR3 is CASSRRRGQETQYF. The CDR3 nucleotides are TGTGCCAGCAGCCGTAGGAGGGGACAAGAGACCCAGTACTTC.

The chain couples TRBV29-1 to TRBJ1-1; D unclear. The CDR3 covers 13 residues. V shed 3 bases and J shed 4 bases, with 12 bases lying between them. The germline V gene encodes CDR1 SQVTM and CDR2 ANQGSEA. Here the CDR3 reads CSVDRGQGTEAFF. CDR3 coding DNA: TGCAGCGTTGATCGCGGGCAAGGCACTGAAGCTTTCTTT.

The J gene is TRBJ2-5, the V gene TRBV7-9; possible D gene TRBD2, 7 bases. V was trimmed by 5 bases and J by 5 bases, leaving 12 bases between them. Germline V gene lookup returns CDR1 SEHNR and CDR2 FQNEAQ (reference sequence). This CDR3 region has 13 residues. CDR3 sequence reads: CASSTGGAETQYF. For the CDR3, the DNA is TGTGCCAGCAGCACGGGGGGCGCGGAGACCCAGTACTTC.

The rearrangement links TRBV29-1 to TRBJ1-2; D is perhaps TRBD1 (6 bases). Trimming took 7 bases from V and 5 from J, leaving 17 bases between them. This CDR3 contains 13 residues. CDR1 is SQVTM and CDR2 is ANQGSEA in the germline V gene. The CDR3 region is CSDLRGTGYGYTF. CDR3 coding DNA: TGCAGCGACTTGAGGGGGACCGGATATGGCTACACCTTC.

This chain links TRBV7-6 with TRBJ2-7, with a weak D call TRBD1 (6 bases). Trimming removed 2 bases from V and 0 bases from J, with 8 bases in between. The CDR3 runs to 14 residues. The germline V gene has CDR1 SGHVS and CDR2 FNYEAQ. Here the CDR3 reads CASSLRDTSYEQYF. CDR3 DNA: TGTGCCAGCAGCTTAAGGGACACCTCCTACGAGCAGTACTTC.

This clone was seen more than once but under ten times. This sequence joins TRBV7-8 and TRBJ1-2; tentative D call: TRBD1 (5 bases). Looked up from germline, CDR1 is SGHVS and CDR2 is FQNEAQ. This CDR3 contains 15 residues. V was trimmed by 0 bases and J by 8 bases, leaving 16 bases between them. CDR3 protein: CASSLAGSYGGGYTF. Here the CDR3 DNA reads TGTGCCAGCAGCTTAGCTGGGTCCTACGGGGGGGGCTACACCTTC.

The chain uses TRBV18 and TRBJ2-7; 12 nucleotides align to TRBD2. Germline CDR1 reads KGHSH; CDR2 reads LQKENI. The V gene end was trimmed by 3 bases and the J gene end by 10 bases; junction bases not matched to a gene: 7. The CDR3 totals 14 residues. The CDR3 here is CASSPPSGGDSQYF. The CDR3 coding sequence is TGTGCCAGCTCACCCCCTAGCGGGGGGGACAGCCAGTACTTC. Full variable domain (missing parts from reference TRBV18 and TRBJ2-7): NAGVMQNPRHLVRRRGQEARLRCSPMKGHSHVYWYRQLPEEGLKFMVYLQKENIIDESGMPKERFSAEFPKEGPSILRIQQVVRGDSAAYFCASSPPSGGDSQYFGPGTRLTVT.

The rearrangement joins TRBV9 to TRBJ2-7, with TRBD1 identical over 9 bases. J gave up 5 bases and V 3 bases, and 6 bases lay outside the gene matches. The CDR3 is 14 residues long. Germline V gene lookup returns CDR1 SGDLS and CDR2 YYNGEE. The CDR3 protein is CASSDGQGRNEQYF. Here the CDR3 DNA reads TGTGCCAGCAGCGACGGACAGGGGAGGAACGAGCAGTACTTC.

The chain carries TRBV7-9 and TRBJ1-3, with TRBD1 identical over 10 bases. This CDR3 has 14 amino acids. V trimming: 6 bases; J trimming: 8 bases; junction bases outside the gene matches: 7. The germline CDR1 and CDR2 sequences are SEHNR and FQNEAQ (reference sequence). The CDR3 bases are TGTGCCAGCAGTTATGACAGGGGGCAGGACACCATATATTTT. It encodes CASSYDRGQDTIYF.

V is TRBV6-1 and J is TRBJ2-1; TRBD1 matches at 9 bases. The junction had 8 bases not matched to a gene; V was cut back by 6 bases and J by 5 bases. This CDR3 comprises 15 residues. The V gene's germline CDR1 is MNHNS and CDR2 SASEGT. As DNA, the CDR3 is TGTGCCAGCAGGTTATCGGGACAGGGACACAATGAGCAGTTCTTC. The encoded protein is CASRLSGQGHNEQFF.

The CDR3 region is CASSQDRRQQYF. CDR3 bases: TGTGCCAGCAGCCAAGATAGGCGGCAACAGTACTTC. V usage is TRBV14 and J usage is TRBJ2-7; D unresolved. The germline V gene has CDR1 SGHDN and CDR2 FVKESK. There are 12 residues in the CDR3. Trimming shortened V by 0 bases and J by 10 bases, and 10 bases separated the two germline ends.

The chain combines TRBV6-5 with TRBJ1-2, with no clear D. The germline V gene encodes CDR1 MNHEY and CDR2 SVGAGI. This CDR3 has 13 amino acids. The germline V and J ends were trimmed by 0 bases and 3 bases, with 5 bases remaining between them. The CDR3 DNA follows: TGTGCCAGCAGTTACTCGATAGACTATGGCTACACCTTC. Translated, it gives CASSYSIDYGYTF.

This rearrangement joins TRBV4-1 to TRBJ2-3, with 7 bases identical to TRBD1. Germline CDR1 is MGHRA and CDR2 is YSYEKL. The CDR3 sequence is 14 residues long. V shed 3 bases, J shed 8 bases, and the junction held 8 bases outside the gene matches. CDR3 DNA sequence: TGCGCCAGCAGCCAGGGCCGGGACAGTACTACGCAGTATTTT. Its translation is CASSQGRDSTTQYF.

This rearrangement joins TRBV28 to TRBJ1-4, with D uncertain. This CDR3 region has 10 residues. Germline V lookup: CDR1 MDHEN, CDR2 SYDVKM. V lost 8 bases, J lost 7 bases, and 5 bases lay in between. The CDR3 spells CASGPEKLFF. In DNA, the CDR3 is TGTGCCAGCGGGCCTGAAAAACTGTTTTTT. Combining the CDR3 with reference TRBV28 and TRBJ1-4 gives the whole variable domain DVKVTQSSRYLVKRTGEKVFLECVQDMDHENMFWYRQDPGLGLRLIYFSYDVKMKEKGDIPEGYSVSREKKERFSLILESASTNQTSMYLCASGPEKLFFGSGTQLSVL.

The V call is TRBV5-4, the J call TRBJ2-2; perhaps TRBD1 as D (6 bases). CDR3 length: 14 amino acids. The V gene lost 3 bases and the J gene lost 7 bases, with 13 bases spanning the gap. CDR1 SGHNT and CDR2 YYREEE come from the germline V gene (reference sequence). The chain's CDR3 is CASSWGQWSGELFF. The CDR3 DNA reads TGTGCCAGCAGCTGGGGGCAGTGGAGCGGGGAGCTGTTTTTT.

The chain uses TRBV9 and TRBJ2-1; D perhaps matches TRBD2 (6 bases). V was clipped by 7 bases and J by 0 bases, with 11 bases between them. Per germline, CDR1 SGDLS and CDR2 YYNGEE. The CDR3 sequence is 14 residues long. The CDR3 is CASRGESSYNEQFF. The CDR3 DNA is TGTGCCAGCCGCGGGGAGAGCTCCTACAATGAGCAGTTCTTC.

In its sample, this clone was seen once. The rearrangement joins TRBV18 to TRBJ2-3; D might be TRBD2 (5 bases). Germline V gene data show CDR1 as KGHSH and CDR2 as LQKENI. This CDR3 is built from 16 residues. The ends were cut back, 3 bases at V and 1 base at J, with 14 bases in the middle. The CDR3 coding sequence is TGTGCCAGCTCACCTGATGGCGGGTTTGGCACAGATACGCAGTATTTT. This codes for CASSPDGGFGTDTQYF.

V is TRBV7-9 and J is TRBJ2-1; 8 nucleotides align to TRBD2. The CDR3 consists of 16 residues. Germline lookup yields CDR1 SEHNR and CDR2 FQNEAQ (reference sequence). V was pared by 3 bases and J by 3 bases, with 7 bases of the junction left unmatched. This CDR3 reads CASSFGGGKDYNEQFF. The CDR3 region has the DNA TGTGCCAGCAGCTTCGGGGGGGGTAAAGACTACAATGAGCAGTTCTTC. The variable domain in full, with the rest retrieved from reference TRBV7-9 and TRBJ2-1, is DTGVSQNPRHKITKRGQNVTFRCDPISEHNRLYWYRQTLGQGPEFLTYFQNEAQLEKSRLLSDRFSAERPKGSFSTLEIQRTEQGDSAMYLCASSFGGGKDYNEQFFGPGTRLTVL.

The rearrangement links TRBV6-5 to TRBJ1-4; no clear D gene. Germline loops: CDR1 MNHEY, CDR2 SVGAGI. Trimming pared 4 bases from V and 0 bases from J, leaving 9 bases between. This CDR3 is built from 15 residues. In DNA form, the CDR3 reads TGTGCCAGCAGTTCGACACCAGCAACTAATGAAAAACTGTTTTTT. Encoded protein: CASSSTPATNEKLFF.

V and J are TRBV9 and TRBJ1-1, with D hard to call. V dropped 0 bases and J dropped 1 base, with 7 bases sitting between them. In germline, CDR1 is SGDLS, CDR2 YYNGEE. CDR3 length: 14 amino acids. CDR3 sequence reads: CASSVAGRNTEAFF. DNA of the CDR3: TGTGCCAGCAGCGTAGCTGGCCGGAACACTGAAGCTTTCTTT.

This sequence joins TRBV11-2 and TRBJ2-3; D is possibly TRBD1 (6 bases). The germline V gene has CDR1 SGHAT and CDR2 FQNNGV. The CDR3 covers 16 residues. V lost 5 bases to trimming and J lost 8 bases, with 23 bases between them. CDR3 in amino acids: CASSTPVGTTARTQYF. CDR3 DNA sequence: TGTGCCAGCAGCACCCCCGTTGGGACAACTGCCCGTACGCAGTATTTT.

This clone was observed once. The V gene is TRBV4-2, the J gene TRBJ1-4, with TRBD1 matching 8 bases. Germline-derived CDR1 and CDR2 are LGHNA and YNFKEQ. The CDR3 extends over 18 amino acids. V dropped 3 bases and J dropped 2; count of bases not matched to a gene: 11. The CDR3 bases are TGTGCCAGCAGCCAGGAACCCGCAGGGGGCGCGACTAATGAAAAACTGTTTTTT. Translating gives CASSQEPAGGATNEKLFF.

The chain links TRBV6-5 to TRBJ2-5, with D maybe TRBD2 (7 bases). From germline, CDR1 is MNHEY and CDR2 SVGAGI. The CDR3 is 15 amino acids. The CDR3 bases are TGTGCTACCGGGGAAGGGGGGGGGACCCAAGAGACCCAGTACTTC. This sequence encodes CATGEGGGTQETQYF.